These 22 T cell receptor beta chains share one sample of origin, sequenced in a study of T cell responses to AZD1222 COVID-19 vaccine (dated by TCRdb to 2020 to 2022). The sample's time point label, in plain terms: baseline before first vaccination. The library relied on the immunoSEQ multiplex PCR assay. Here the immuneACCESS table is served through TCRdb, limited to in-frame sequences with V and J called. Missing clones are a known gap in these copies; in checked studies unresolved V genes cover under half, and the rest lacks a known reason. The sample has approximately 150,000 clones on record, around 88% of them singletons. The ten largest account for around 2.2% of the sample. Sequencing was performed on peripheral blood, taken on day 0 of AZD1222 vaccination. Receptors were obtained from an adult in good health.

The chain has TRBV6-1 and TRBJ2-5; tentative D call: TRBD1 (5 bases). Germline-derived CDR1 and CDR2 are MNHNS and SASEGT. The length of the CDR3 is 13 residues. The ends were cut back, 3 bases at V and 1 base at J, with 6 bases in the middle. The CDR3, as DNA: TGTGCCAGCAGTGACAGGGTCCAAGAGACCCAGTACTTC. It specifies CASSDRVQETQYF.

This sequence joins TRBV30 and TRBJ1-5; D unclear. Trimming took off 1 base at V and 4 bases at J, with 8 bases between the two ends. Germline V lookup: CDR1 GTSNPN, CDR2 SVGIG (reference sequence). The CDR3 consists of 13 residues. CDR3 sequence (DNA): TGTGCCTGGAGTGACAGAGGGAATCAGCCCCAGCATTTT. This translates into CAWSDRGNQPQHF.

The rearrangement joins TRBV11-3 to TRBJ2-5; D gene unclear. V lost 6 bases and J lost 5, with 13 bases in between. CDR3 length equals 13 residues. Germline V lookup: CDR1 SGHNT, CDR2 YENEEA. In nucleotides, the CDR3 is TGTGCCAGCAGTTCTCCGGACGGGGAGACCCAGTACTTC. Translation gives CASSSPDGETQYF.

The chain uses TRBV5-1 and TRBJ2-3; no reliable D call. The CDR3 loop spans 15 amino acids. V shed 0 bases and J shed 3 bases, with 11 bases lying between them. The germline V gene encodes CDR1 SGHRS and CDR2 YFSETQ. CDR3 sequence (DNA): TGCGCCAGCAGCTTGGATGCCCAAGGGACAGATACGCAGTATTTT. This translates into CASSLDAQGTDTQYF.

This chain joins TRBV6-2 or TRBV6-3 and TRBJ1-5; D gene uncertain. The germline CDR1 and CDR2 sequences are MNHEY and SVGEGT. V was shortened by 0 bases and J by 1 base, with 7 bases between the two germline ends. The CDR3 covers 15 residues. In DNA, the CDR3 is TGTGCCAGCAGTTACTCGAGAAGAAGCAATCAGCCCCAGCATTTT. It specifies CASSYSRRSNQPQHF.

The CDR3 is CAWSPKNRGPRNEKLFF. CDR3 nucleotide sequence: TGTGCCTGGAGTCCAAAGAACAGGGGGCCACGGAATGAAAAACTGTTTTTT. This chain links TRBV30 with TRBJ1-4, with TRBD1 identical over 9 bases. Trimming removed 2 bases from V and 5 bases from J; junction bases left unmatched: 12. The CDR3 is 17 residues long. Germline-derived CDR1 and CDR2 are GTSNPN and SVGIG (reference sequence).

This CDR3 is CASSLDGFVAITEAFF. In DNA, the CDR3 is TGTGCCAGCAGCTTAGACGGTTTTGTGGCGATCACTGAAGCTTTCTTT. V usage is TRBV7-9 and J usage is TRBJ1-1; D not resolved. CDR1 and CDR2 from the germline V gene are SEHNR and FQNEAQ (reference sequence). The CDR3 has 16 residues. Trimming shortened V by 1 base and J by 4 bases, and 16 bases separated the two germline ends. The entire variable domain, with the rest obtained from reference TRBV7-9 and TRBJ1-1, is as follows: DTGVSQNPRHKITKRGQNVTFRCDPISEHNRLYWYRQTLGQGPEFLTYFQNEAQLEKSRLLSDRFSAERPKGSFSTLEIQRTEQGDSAMYLCASSLDGFVAITEAFFGQGTRLTVV.

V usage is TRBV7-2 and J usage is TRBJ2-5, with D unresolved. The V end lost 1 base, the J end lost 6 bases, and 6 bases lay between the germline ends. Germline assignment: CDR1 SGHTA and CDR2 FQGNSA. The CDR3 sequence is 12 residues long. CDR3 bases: TGTGCCAGCAGCTTAGTAGGAAAGACCCAGTACTTC. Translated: CASSLVGKTQYF.

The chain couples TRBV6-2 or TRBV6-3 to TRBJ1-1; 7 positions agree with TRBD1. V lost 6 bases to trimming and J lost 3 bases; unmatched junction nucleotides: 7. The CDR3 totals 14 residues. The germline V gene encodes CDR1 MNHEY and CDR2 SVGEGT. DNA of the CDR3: TGTGCCAGCAGCCAGGGGGGGGCATACACTGAAGCTTTCTTT. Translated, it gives CASSQGGAYTEAFF.

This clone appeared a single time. As DNA, the CDR3 is TGTGCCAGCAGTTCGCAGGGGATTGGCTACACCTTC. It codes for CASSSQGIGYTF. The chain has TRBV12-3 or TRBV12-4 and TRBJ1-2; tentatively, D is TRBD1 (6 bases). Trimming stripped 4 bases from V and 7 bases from J, with 10 bases between. The CDR3 sequence is 12 residues long.

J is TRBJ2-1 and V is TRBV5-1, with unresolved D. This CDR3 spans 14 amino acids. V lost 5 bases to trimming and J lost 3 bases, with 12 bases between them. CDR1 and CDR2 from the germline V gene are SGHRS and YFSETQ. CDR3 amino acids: CASSPESLYNEQFF. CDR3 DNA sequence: TGCGCCAGCAGTCCGGAGTCACTCTACAATGAGCAGTTCTTC.

The CDR3 protein is CASSLTGTGPLNTEAFF. DNA for the CDR3: TGTGCCAGCAGTTTAACCGGGACGGGACCTTTGAACACTGAAGCTTTCTTT. This chain joins TRBV27 and TRBJ1-1; tentatively, D is TRBD1 (5 bases). Germline V gene data show CDR1 as MNHEY and CDR2 as SMNVEV (reference sequence). V lost 2 bases, J lost 0 bases, and 16 bases lay in between. This CDR3 spans 17 amino acids.

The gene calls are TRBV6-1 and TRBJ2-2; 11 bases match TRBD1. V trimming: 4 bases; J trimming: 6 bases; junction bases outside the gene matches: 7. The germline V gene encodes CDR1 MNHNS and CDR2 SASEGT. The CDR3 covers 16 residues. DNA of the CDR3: TGTGCCAGCAGTGGACGGACAGGGGGCGGACCCGGGGAGCTGTTTTTT. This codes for CASSGRTGGGPGELFF.

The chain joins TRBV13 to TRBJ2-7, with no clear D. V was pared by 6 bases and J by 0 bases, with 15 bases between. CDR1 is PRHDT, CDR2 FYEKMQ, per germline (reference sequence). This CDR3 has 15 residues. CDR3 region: CASSTGLRSSYEQYF. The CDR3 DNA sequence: TGTGCCAGCAGTACGGGTCTCCGTAGCTCCTACGAGCAGTACTTC.

The CDR3 coding sequence is TGCGCCAGCAGTGTAGGGCGGTATGTTGGCTACACCTTC. It translates to CASSVGRYVGYTF. The chain employs TRBV10-1 and TRBJ1-2; no clear D gene. The CDR3 has 13 amino acids. V lost 4 bases and J lost 7, with 13 bases in between. CDR1 and CDR2 from the germline V gene are WNHNN and SYGVQD (reference sequence).

The chain's CDR3 is CASSLSGSSDTQYF. CDR3 nucleotide sequence: TGTGCCAGCAGTTTGAGCGGGAGCTCAGATACGCAGTATTTT. The J gene is TRBJ2-3, the V gene TRBV28, with TRBD2 matching over 8 bases. This CDR3 contains 14 residues. The V gene's germline CDR1 is MDHEN and CDR2 SYDVKM. Losses at the gene ends were 3 bases for V and 4 bases for J; bases not matched to a gene: 3.

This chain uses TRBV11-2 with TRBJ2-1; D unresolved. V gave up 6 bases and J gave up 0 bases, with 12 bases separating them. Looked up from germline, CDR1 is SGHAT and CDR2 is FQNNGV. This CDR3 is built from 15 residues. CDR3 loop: CASRPSVSSYNEQFF. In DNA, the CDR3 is TGTGCCAGCAGGCCGAGCGTAAGCTCCTACAATGAGCAGTTCTTC.

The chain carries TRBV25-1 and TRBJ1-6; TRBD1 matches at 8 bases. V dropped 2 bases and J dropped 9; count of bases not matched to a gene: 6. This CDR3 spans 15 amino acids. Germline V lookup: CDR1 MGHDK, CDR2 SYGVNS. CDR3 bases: TGTGCCAGCAGTGAAATTGGGACAGGAATTTCACCCCTCCACTTT. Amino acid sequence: CASSEIGTGISPLHF.

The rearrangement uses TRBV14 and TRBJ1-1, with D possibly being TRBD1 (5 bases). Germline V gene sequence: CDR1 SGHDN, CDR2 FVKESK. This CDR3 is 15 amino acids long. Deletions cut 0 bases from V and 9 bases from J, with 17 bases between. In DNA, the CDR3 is TGTGCCAGCAGCCAAGATCCGGGGGGGAAGGCCCAAGCTTTCTTT. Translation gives CASSQDPGGKAQAFF.

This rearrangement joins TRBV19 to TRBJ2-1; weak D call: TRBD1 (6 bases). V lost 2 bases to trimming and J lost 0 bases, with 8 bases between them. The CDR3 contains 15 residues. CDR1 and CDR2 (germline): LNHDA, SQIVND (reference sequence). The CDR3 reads CASSIQGSSYNEQFF. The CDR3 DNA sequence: TGTGCCAGTAGTATACAGGGGAGCTCCTACAATGAGCAGTTCTTC.

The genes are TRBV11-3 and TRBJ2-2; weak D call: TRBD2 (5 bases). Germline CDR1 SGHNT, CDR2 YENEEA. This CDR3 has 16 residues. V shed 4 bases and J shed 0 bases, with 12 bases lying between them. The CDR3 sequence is CASSSGLDANTGELFF. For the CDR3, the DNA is TGTGCCAGCAGCTCCGGACTGGACGCGAACACCGGGGAGCTGTTTTTT.

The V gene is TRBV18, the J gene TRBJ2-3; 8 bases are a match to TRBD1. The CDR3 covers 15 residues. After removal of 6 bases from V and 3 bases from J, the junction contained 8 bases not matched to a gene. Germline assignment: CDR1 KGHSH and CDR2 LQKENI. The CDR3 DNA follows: TGTGCCAGCTCGCCCCGACAGGGGAGGACAGATACGCAGTATTTT. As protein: CASSPRQGRTDTQYF.